This T cell receptor (beta chain) emerged from a study of PD-L1 blockade in urothelial cancer. Clones were read by immunoSEQ multiplex PCR, and TCRdb kept only the in-frame ones, dropping some. The sample has 70,000 to 75,000 clones, 70% to 90% seen once. The CDR3 has 16 residues. CDR1 and CDR2 (germline): SGHRS, YFSETQ. With 2 bases clipped from V and 3 bases from J, the junction kept 9 bases outside the gene matches. This TCR came from a man in his 60s with urothelial cancer. The chain carries TRBV5-1 and TRBJ2-5; 8 bases map to TRBD2. The sample consisted of PBMCs, taken around atezolizumab (anti-PD-L1) treatment. CDR3 region: CASSFPGSGGEETQYF. The CDR3 DNA is TGCGCCAGCAGCTTCCCGGGTTCGGGAGGGGAAGAGACCCAGTACTTC. The full variable domain, completed using reference TRBV5-1 and TRBJ2-5, is KAGVTQTPRYLIKTRGQQVTLSCSPISGHRSVSWYQQTPGQGLQFLFEYFSETQRNKGNFPGRFSGRQFSNSRSEMNVSTLELGDSALYLCASSFPGSGGEETQYFGPGTRLLVL.